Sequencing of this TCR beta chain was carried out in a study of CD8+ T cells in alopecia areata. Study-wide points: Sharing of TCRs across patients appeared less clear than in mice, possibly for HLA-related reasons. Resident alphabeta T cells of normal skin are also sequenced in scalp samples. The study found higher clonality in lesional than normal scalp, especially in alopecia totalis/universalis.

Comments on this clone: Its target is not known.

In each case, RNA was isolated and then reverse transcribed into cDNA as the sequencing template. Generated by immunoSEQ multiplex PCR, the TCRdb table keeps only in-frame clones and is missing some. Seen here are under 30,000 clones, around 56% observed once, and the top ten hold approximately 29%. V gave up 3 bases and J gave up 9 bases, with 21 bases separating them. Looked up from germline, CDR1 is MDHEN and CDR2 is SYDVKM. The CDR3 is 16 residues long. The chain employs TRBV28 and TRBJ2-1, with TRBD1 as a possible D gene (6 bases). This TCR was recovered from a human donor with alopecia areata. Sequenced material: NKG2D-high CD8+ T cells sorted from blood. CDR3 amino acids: CASSLDGTGSFREQFF. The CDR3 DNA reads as TGTGCCAGCAGTTTGGATGGCACAGGGAGCTTTCGTGAGCAGTTCTTC.